One and the same sample provided the 9 T cell receptor beta chains below, sequenced in a study of OX40 agonist ivuxolimab in advanced cancers. The assay was immunoSEQ multiplex PCR, and TCRdb's table has in-frame clones only and misses some. The table records about 82,000 clones, approximately 82% of them present only once. The input for sequencing was CD4+ or CD8+ T cells sorted from blood, taken in a trial of the OX40 agonist ivuxolimab. These receptors were taken from an adult with an advanced solid tumor such as melanoma, head and neck, liver or kidney cancer.

The chain is built from TRBV6-1 and TRBJ1-5; 7 nucleotides line up with TRBD1. V shed 6 bases and J 1 base; nucleotides not matched to a gene: 6. CDR3 length equals 15 residues. Germline CDR1 is MNHNS and CDR2 is SASEGT. CDR3 nucleotides: TGTGCCAGCAGGCAGGGGGGGGGAAGCAATCAGCCCCAGCATTTT. Protein product: CASRQGGGSNQPQHF.

The chain recombines TRBV30 with TRBJ1-4; perhaps TRBD1 as D (5 bases). The CDR3 spans 15 residues. CDR1 is GTSNPN and CDR2 is SVGIG in the germline V gene (reference sequence). Trimming shortened V by 3 bases and J by 5 bases, and 16 bases separated the two germline ends. In nucleotides, the CDR3 is TGTGCCTGGAGGACACCGGGACGGCTGAATGAAAAACTGTTTTTT. Protein: CAWRTPGRLNEKLFF.

The chain carries TRBV29-1 and TRBJ2-5; 7 nucleotides align to TRBD2. The CDR3 sequence is 15 residues long. CDR1 SQVTM and CDR2 ANQGSEA come from the germline V gene. Trimming cost V 4 bases and J 4 bases; bases outside gene matches: 12. CDR3 coding DNA: TGCAGCGTTGGCCCCCCTACTAGCGACGGAGAGACCCAGTACTTC. It codes for CSVGPPTSDGETQYF.

The CDR3 loop reads CASSRGGHFRDGYTF. CDR3 coding DNA: TGTGCCAGCAGCCGCGGGGGACACTTTCGTGATGGCTACACCTTC. The chain employs TRBV7-2 and TRBJ1-2, with D maybe TRBD1 (6 bases). Germline values: CDR1 SGHTA, CDR2 FQGNSA. V lost 5 bases, J lost 6 bases, and 19 bases lay in between. This CDR3 region has 15 residues.

V gene TRBV28 combines with J gene TRBJ2-7; the match to TRBD1 covers 8 bases. CDR1 is MDHEN and CDR2 is SYDVKM in the germline V gene. The CDR3 has 15 amino acids. V trimming: 8 bases; J trimming: 1 base; junction bases outside the gene matches: 10. CDR3 amino acids: CASLSPGQVSYEQYF. CDR3 DNA: TGTGCCAGCCTTTCTCCGGGACAGGTATCCTACGAGCAGTACTTC. The full variable domain, with the rest looked up from reference TRBV28 and TRBJ2-7, is DVKVTQSSRYLVKRTGEKVFLECVQDMDHENMFWYRQDPGLGLRLIYFSYDVKMKEKGDIPEGYSVSREKKERFSLILESASTNQTSMYLCASLSPGQVSYEQYFGPGTRLTVT.

The chain employs TRBV7-2 and TRBJ2-3; the D is unclear. Germline-derived CDR1 and CDR2 are SGHTA and FQGNSA. This CDR3 has 15 residues. The ends were cut back, 1 base at V and 0 bases at J, with 8 bases in the middle. CDR3 sequence (DNA): TGTGCCAGCAGCTTAGGGCACCCTAGCACAGATACGCAGTATTTT. Translating it yields CASSLGHPSTDTQYF.

A word on this clone: In the same sample, other DNA sequences code for this CDR3. The chain uses TRBV5-1 and TRBJ2-1; maybe TRBD2 (5 bases). The ends were cut back, 0 bases at V and 6 bases at J, with 13 bases in the middle. The CDR3 runs to 15 residues. The germline V gene has CDR1 SGHRS and CDR2 YFSETQ. CDR3 nucleotides: TGCGCCAGCAGCTTGGTTGCTCTAGCCGCCAATGAGCAGTTCTTC. This encodes CASSLVALAANEQFF.

The rearrangement links TRBV19 to TRBJ2-5, with D perhaps matching TRBD2 (5 bases). The CDR3 has 13 amino acids. The V and J ends lost 6 bases and 5 bases respectively, with 13 bases between them. Per germline, CDR1 LNHDA and CDR2 SQIVND (reference sequence). The CDR3 spells CASRARGPETQYF. DNA for the CDR3: TGTGCCAGTAGGGCACGAGGGCCGGAGACCCAGTACTTC.

This clone was seen only a few times. J is TRBJ1-1 and V is TRBV6-5; D ambiguous. Germline lookup yields CDR1 MNHEY and CDR2 SVGAGI. V was shortened by 2 bases and J by 6 bases, with 10 bases between the two germline ends. The CDR3 extends over 13 amino acids. CDR3 protein: CASSYPFAAEAFF. DNA for the CDR3: TGTGCCAGCAGTTACCCGTTCGCGGCTGAAGCTTTCTTT.